This TCR beta chain stems from a study of identifying expanded T cells in peripheral blood. Germline CDR1 reads SGHDT; CDR2 reads YYEEEE. V shed 1 base, J shed 4 bases, and the junction held 0 bases outside the gene matches. The CDR3 covers 13 residues. Sequencing used immunoSEQ multiplex PCR; TCRdb keeps in-frame clones, though not all of them. The sample includes about 81,000 clones, over 80% seen only once; the top ten take around a fifth. On this clone: What it binds is unknown.

Study observations and caveats: Clone count variance between roughly 2-week samples rose with total template count. Technical replicates showed about 1.2 changed clones; two weeks around 15; four weeks 19.

The receptor was derived from a person between 18 and 69 years old in good health. The specimen was blood. The chain couples TRBV5-6 to TRBJ2-5; 8 positions agree with TRBD1. CDR3 nucleotides: TGTGCCAGCAGCTTGACAGGGGGAGAGACCCAGTACTTC. Amino acids: CASSLTGGETQYF.